The 15 T cell receptor beta chains presented below share a single source sample, sequenced in a study of shared clonotypes between healthy human individuals. Only in-frame clones appear in the TCRdb table, and some are missing; sequencing was by immunoSEQ multiplex PCR. Here the sample spans 2 million to 3 million clones, roughly 93% being singletons. Sample: naive CD4+ T cells from PBMCs. Subset noted: CD45RA+ positively selected. These receptor sequences come from a man younger than 30 in good health. Some clones in this sample may be carry-over from other donors' samples.

The V gene is TRBV27, the J gene TRBJ1-1, with D maybe TRBD1 (6 bases). Germline CDR1 reads MNHEY; CDR2 reads SMNVEV (reference sequence). The CDR3 contains 17 residues. Trimming took off 3 bases at V and 0 bases at J, with 17 bases between the two ends. CDR3 loop: CASSFRGGNLMNTEAFF. The CDR3 DNA is TGTGCCAGCAGTTTCCGGGGGGGCAACCTCATGAACACTGAAGCTTTCTTT.

The rearrangement uses TRBV27 and TRBJ1-2; 7 positions match TRBD1. This CDR3 is 14 amino acids long. Germline assignment: CDR1 MNHEY and CDR2 SMNVEV (reference sequence). The V and J ends lost 5 bases and 8 bases, in that order; junction bases with no gene match: 11. The CDR3 is CASSRRQGRPGYTF. DNA of the CDR3: TGTGCCAGCAGTCGACGACAGGGCCGGCCCGGCTACACCTTC.

The CDR3 nucleotides read TGTGCCAGTAAGCAGTCAGGGACTAACTATGGCTACACCTTC. Translated: CASKQSGTNYGYTF. This chain joins TRBV19 and TRBJ1-2; perhaps TRBD1 as D (5 bases). V gave up 7 bases and J gave up 0 bases, with 12 bases separating them. The CDR3 sequence is 14 residues long. Germline V CDR1 and CDR2: LNHDA, SQIVND (reference sequence).

On this clone itself: Other nucleotide sequences in the sample specify the same CDR3. This chain joins TRBV6-5 and TRBJ1-2; perhaps TRBD1 as D (5 bases). The germline V gene encodes CDR1 MNHEY and CDR2 SVGAGI. The V and J ends lost 6 bases and 0 bases respectively, with 8 bases between them. The CDR3 consists of 13 residues. The CDR3 region is CASSQGANYGYTF. DNA of the CDR3: TGTGCCAGCAGCCAGGGAGCTAACTATGGCTACACCTTC.

Points on this clone: Other nucleotide sequences from this sample produce the same CDR3. The J gene is TRBJ2-7, the V gene TRBV5-1; the match to TRBD2 covers 7 bases. The V segment lost 0 bases and the J segment 4 bases; nucleotides outside the gene matches: 7. The germline V gene encodes CDR1 SGHRS and CDR2 YFSETQ. The CDR3 covers 15 residues. CDR3 residues: CASSLAGGVFYEQYF. CDR3 in DNA: TGCGCCAGCAGCTTGGCGGGGGGAGTGTTTTACGAGCAGTACTTC.

V and J are TRBV19 and TRBJ1-3, with D possibly matching TRBD1 (5 bases). The length of the CDR3 is 15 residues. Germline V CDR1 and CDR2: LNHDA, SQIVND (reference sequence). Trimming stripped 7 bases from V and 0 bases from J, with 13 bases between. The CDR3 is CASKIGAISGNTIYF. For the CDR3, the DNA is TGTGCCAGTAAGATCGGGGCTATCTCTGGAAACACCATATATTTT.

This chain links TRBV30 with TRBJ2-5, with D unresolved. The ends were cut back, 3 bases at V and 11 bases at J, with 22 bases in the middle. The CDR3 is 14 amino acids. Germline CDR1 and CDR2: GTSNPN and SVGIG (reference sequence). This CDR3 is CAWSPDPQTPKQYF. The CDR3 nucleotides read TGTGCCTGGAGCCCCGACCCACAAACTCCGAAGCAGTACTTC.

The chain combines TRBV9 with TRBJ2-7; 10 nucleotides agree with TRBD1. Looked up from germline, CDR1 is SGDLS and CDR2 is YYNGEE. Unmatched junction bases numbered 6, after V lost 3 bases and J lost 6 bases. The CDR3 covers 14 residues. The CDR3 here is CASSGRQGAGEQYF. CDR3 DNA: TGTGCCAGCAGCGGGCGACAGGGGGCTGGCGAGCAGTACTTC.

The gene calls are TRBV7-9 and TRBJ1-5; D is ambiguous. CDR3 length: 17 amino acids. With 6 bases removed from V and 7 bases from J, the gap between germline ends came to 25 bases. CDR1 is SEHNR, CDR2 FQNEAQ, per germline (reference sequence). CDR3 sequence (DNA): TGTGCCAGCAGTTTCGTGGGTTTGGGCAGATCCAACCAGCCCCAGCATTTT. The encoded protein is CASSFVGLGRSNQPQHF.

The chain combines TRBV18 with TRBJ2-7; possibly TRBD2 for D (6 bases). V was pared by 4 bases and J by 0 bases, with 16 bases between. The V gene's germline CDR1 is KGHSH and CDR2 LQKENI. The CDR3 runs to 16 residues. The CDR3 nucleotides are TGTGCCAGCTCACTACTCCGTGCTAGCGTCTCCTACGAGCAGTACTTC. It yields the protein CASSLLRASVSYEQYF.

J is TRBJ2-7 and V is TRBV9; 9 bases match TRBD1. Trimming cost V 0 bases and J 6 bases; bases outside gene matches: 7. This CDR3 comprises 15 residues. Germline CDR1 SGDLS, CDR2 YYNGEE. The CDR3 is CASSVVGTGSAEQYF. Written as DNA, the CDR3 is TGTGCCAGCAGCGTAGTTGGGACAGGGAGTGCCGAGCAGTACTTC.

The chain recombines TRBV5-1 with TRBJ2-7; a possible D gene is TRBD1 (8 bases). Germline V CDR1 and CDR2: SGHRS, YFSETQ. The CDR3 spans 17 residues. V was clipped by 4 bases and J by 6 bases, with 26 bases between them. The CDR3 region has the DNA TGCGCCAGCAGCCACAGCGGGGACAGGCTAATGGGTGGCGAGCAGTACTTC. The encoded protein is CASSHSGDRLMGGEQYF.

The chain links TRBV6-5 to TRBJ2-7, with D perhaps matching TRBD2 (6 bases). Trimming took 2 bases from V and 1 from J, leaving 15 bases between them. Germline V gene lookup returns CDR1 MNHEY and CDR2 SVGAGI. The CDR3 runs 16 residues. The CDR3 loop reads CASSYTGGSNSYEQYF. The CDR3 DNA reads TGTGCCAGCAGTTACACTGGGGGGTCAAATTCCTACGAGCAGTACTTC.

The chain couples TRBV11-2 to TRBJ1-1; D is possibly TRBD1 (6 bases). Trimming shortened V by 0 bases and J by 10 bases, and 9 bases separated the two germline ends. Germline values: CDR1 SGHAT, CDR2 FQNNGV. CDR3 length: 12 amino acids. The CDR3 DNA sequence: TGTGCCAGCAGCTTAGATTCACAGGGAGCTTTCTTT. This translates into CASSLDSQGAFF.

This chain links TRBV30 with TRBJ1-5; no firm D call. CDR1 GTSNPN and CDR2 SVGIG come from the germline V gene (reference sequence). CDR3 length: 13 amino acids. Trimming removed 5 bases from V and 2 bases from J, with 10 bases in between. CDR3 coding DNA: TGTGCCTGGTCACAAAGCGGCAATCAGCCCCAGCATTTT. The encoded protein is CAWSQSGNQPQHF.